Each of the 10 T cell receptor beta chains below was sequenced from the same sample in a study of shared T cell receptors in the human thymus (dated by TCRdb to the early 2020s). The receptor library was made with the immunoSEQ multiplex PCR assay. TCRdb obtained this table from immuneACCESS and retained in-frame rearrangements with V and J assigned. These tables miss some clones; where compared with another copy, unresolved V genes account for less than half of the shortfall, and the remainder is unexplained. The sample includes over 650,000 clones, with approximately 89% observed a single time. The top ten constitute 0.0094% of the sample. Another study also made use of these data, one on human thymus T cells.

The sample was thymocytes. These receptors all stem from a boy in the first two years of life with a congenital heart defect. Donor details come from another sample of the same person, matched by shared clones.

The J gene is TRBJ1-3, the V gene TRBV19; TRBD1 might be the D (5 bases). In germline, CDR1 is LNHDA, CDR2 SQIVND (reference sequence). This CDR3 has 15 residues. V was pared by 3 bases and J by 2 bases, with 11 bases between. Here the CDR3 reads CASSMSSGPGNTIYF. Written as DNA, the CDR3 is TGTGCCAGTAGTATGAGTTCAGGGCCTGGAAACACCATATATTTT.

The chain carries TRBV9 and TRBJ1-4; D unresolved. Germline CDR1 is SGDLS and CDR2 is YYNGEE. Trimming pared 3 bases from V and 0 bases from J, leaving 9 bases between. The CDR3 loop spans 15 amino acids. The chain's CDR3 is CASSGNKSTNEKLFF. The CDR3 DNA reads as TGTGCCAGCAGCGGAAACAAATCAACTAATGAAAAACTGTTTTTT.

The V gene is TRBV25-1, the J gene TRBJ2-1, with 9 bases aligning to TRBD2. J was trimmed by 2 bases and V by 2 bases; bases with no gene match: 10. The CDR3 consists of 18 residues. The germline CDR1 and CDR2 sequences are MGHDK and SYGVNS. The CDR3 spells CASSERVGTSNPYNEQFF. For the CDR3, the DNA is TGTGCCAGCAGTGAACGAGTAGGGACTAGCAACCCCTACAATGAGCAGTTCTTC.

The V call is TRBV28, the J call TRBJ2-1, with TRBD2 identical over 12 bases. The CDR3 totals 19 residues. Germline V gene data show CDR1 as MDHEN and CDR2 as SYDVKM. V gave up 5 bases and J gave up 2 bases; unmatched junction bases: 13. The CDR3 DNA reads TGTGCCAGCAGTCGGCGGCTAGCGGGGGGGGTGAGGCCCTACAATGAGCAGTTCTTC. It encodes CASSRRLAGGVRPYNEQFF.

V is TRBV9 and J is TRBJ1-4, with D uncertain. In germline, CDR1 is SGDLS, CDR2 YYNGEE. The CDR3 runs to 16 residues. V was shortened by 0 bases and J by 5 bases, with 14 bases between the two germline ends. CDR3 sequence (DNA): TGTGCCAGCAGCGTAGCTGGTAGAGTTGCGAATGAAAAACTGTTTTTT. Its translation: CASSVAGRVANEKLFF.

This chain uses TRBV4-3 with TRBJ2-1; 10 bases are shared with TRBD2. J lost 9 bases, V lost 0 bases, and 8 bases had no gene match. The CDR3 has 16 amino acids. Germline assignment: CDR1 LGHNA and CDR2 YSLEER. The CDR3: CASSQEEASGRGEQFF. The CDR3 DNA reads TGCGCCAGCAGCCAAGAGGAAGCTAGCGGGAGAGGTGAGCAGTTCTTC.

This chain connects TRBV30 to TRBJ2-7, with 11 bases aligning to TRBD1. CDR1 is GTSNPN, CDR2 SVGIG, per germline (reference sequence). Unmatched junction bases numbered 9, after V lost 2 bases and J lost 3 bases. The CDR3 contains 16 residues. The CDR3 nucleotides read TGTGCCTGGAGTTCCACCGGGACAGGGGGGTTCTACGAGCAGTACTTC. It specifies CAWSSTGTGGFYEQYF. Using reference TRBV30 and TRBJ2-7 for the parts outside the CDR3, the full variable domain is SQTIHQWPATLVQPVGSPLSLECTVEGTSNPNLYWYRQAAGRGLQLLFYSVGIGQISSEVPQNLSASRPQDRQFILSSKKLLLSDSGFYLCAWSSTGTGGFYEQYFGPGTRLTVT.

The sample holds one count of this clone. The V and J genes are TRBV5-1 and TRBJ2-7; D is perhaps TRBD2 (5 bases). Germline assignment: CDR1 SGHRS and CDR2 YFSETQ. The CDR3 runs to 15 residues. Trimming removed 0 bases at V and 7 bases at J, with 17 bases between. The CDR3 sequence: CASSLGAPSPGEQYF. CDR3 bases: TGCGCCAGCAGCTTGGGAGCGCCATCCCCGGGGGAGCAGTACTTC.

The J gene is TRBJ2-2, the V gene TRBV6-1; a weak D match, TRBD1 (5 bases). The CDR3 sequence is 16 residues long. Germline V CDR1 and CDR2: MNHNS, SASEGT. Trimming shortened V by 3 bases and J by 6 bases, and 17 bases separated the two germline ends. This CDR3 is CASSESGQGVPGELFF. CDR3 nucleotides: TGTGCCAGCAGTGAGAGTGGGCAGGGTGTACCCGGGGAGCTGTTTTTT.

The sample holds a few counts of this clone. The chain joins TRBV27 to TRBJ1-6, with D perhaps TRBD1 (5 bases). The CDR3 spans 16 residues. Germline V gives CDR1 MNHEY, CDR2 SMNVEV (reference sequence). The V and J ends lost 6 bases and 5 bases respectively, with 17 bases between them. The CDR3 DNA follows: TGTGCCAGCAGCTCTCGGGGACTCATGAATAATTCACCCCTCCACTTT. Translating it yields CASSSRGLMNNSPLHF.